This T cell receptor (beta chain) was sequenced during a study of blood T cell repertoires in COVID-19. Study as a whole: PBMCs, B-cell-depleted T cells, or T cells were the source of the cDNA or gDNA that made up the material.

Trimming took off 3 bases at V and 2 bases at J, with 10 bases between the two ends. This CDR3 has 14 amino acids. CDR1 and CDR2 from the germline V gene are GTSNPN and SVGIG (reference sequence). Some clones are missing from TCRdb's copy, which holds only in-frame ones; the method was immunoSEQ multiplex PCR. The profile shows 55,000 to 70,000 clones, 88% of them singletons. The sample taken for sequencing was peripheral blood. The receptor's source is a woman aged 50 to 60 with active or convalescent COVID-19. The genes are TRBV30 and TRBJ1-4; D is ambiguous. DNA for the CDR3: TGTGCCTGGAGCGAGGGTAGGACTAATGAAAAACTGTTTTTT. Translated, it gives CAWSEGRTNEKLFF.